The subject of this entry is one T cell receptor (beta chain). Its antigen is not identified. This sample's time point: patch test 3, about 24 weeks after DPC sensitization. Treatment indicated: therapeutic diphenylcyclopropenone sensitization with weekly scalp DPC. Germline V gene sequence: CDR1 SGHTA, CDR2 FQGNSA. CDR3 length: 15 residues. The V and J ends lost 3 bases and 6 bases, in that order; junction bases with no gene match: 3. The entry originates in a study of human T cells and chemical hapten exposure. Study summary: Patch tests delivered 0.01% DPC to the upper back and were evaluated at 6 days.

The library put unique molecular identifiers onto individual cDNA molecules. TCRdb recomputed calls from the RACE reads with MiXCR, one row per CDR3 protein. The repertoire has approximately 160,000 distinct CDR3 sequences, roughly 25% of them found once; the top ten carry approximately 2.3%. Study conclusions and caveats: PT1 expanded TCR counts correlated positively with patch test score. While controls formed fewer of them, expanded TCRs formed significantly more large CDR3 similarity clusters.

The specimen was whole blood, collected in connection with sensitization to the hapten diphenylcyclopropenone (DPC). This receptor was identified in a woman aged 18-29 years with alopecia areata. Some clones in this sample may be carry-over from other donors' samples. V gene TRBV7-2 combines with J gene TRBJ2-1; 12 nucleotides match TRBD2. The CDR3 DNA reads TGTGCCAGCAGCTTTTTACTAGCGGGGGGCAATGAGCAGTTCTTC. Translating it yields CASSFLLAGGNEQFF.